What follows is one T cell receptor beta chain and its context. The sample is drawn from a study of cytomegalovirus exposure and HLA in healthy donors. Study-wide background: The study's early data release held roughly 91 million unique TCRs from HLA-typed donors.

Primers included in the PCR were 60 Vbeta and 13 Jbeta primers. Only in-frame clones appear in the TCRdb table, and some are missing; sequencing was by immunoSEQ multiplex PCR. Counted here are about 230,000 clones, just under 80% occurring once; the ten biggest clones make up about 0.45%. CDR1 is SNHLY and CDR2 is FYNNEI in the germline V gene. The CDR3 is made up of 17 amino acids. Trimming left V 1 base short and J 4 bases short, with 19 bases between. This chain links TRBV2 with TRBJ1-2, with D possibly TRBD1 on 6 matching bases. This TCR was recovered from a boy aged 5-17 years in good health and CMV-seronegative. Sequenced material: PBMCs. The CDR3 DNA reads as TGTGCCAGCAGTGAAGTCTTGTGGTGGACAGATACCTATGGCTACACCTTC. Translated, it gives CASSEVLWWTDTYGYTF.